These 32 T cell receptor beta chains share one sample of origin, sequenced in a study of cytomegalovirus exposure and HLA in healthy donors. The PCR was carried out with 60 Vbeta primers and 13 Jbeta primers. Data came from immunoSEQ multiplex PCR; TCRdb stores just in-frame clones and leaves some out. The sample comprises 200,000 to 250,000 clones, 80% to 85% of which are singletons, and over 0.65% rests with the top ten. Source material: PBMCs. The receptors were gathered from a boy younger than 10 in good health and CMV-seronegative.

As concerns this clone: A read error may account for a junction end that differs from germline. This chain uses TRBV30 with TRBJ2-1; a possible D gene is TRBD2 (6 bases). The germline V gene has CDR1 GTSNPN and CDR2 SVGIG (reference sequence). CDR3 length equals 13 residues. The CDR3 DNA reads as TGTGCCTGGAGTGGAGGGCTCTACGGGGGAACGGTCTTC. As protein: CAWSGGLYGGTVF. Filled out from reference TRBV30 and TRBJ2-1, the complete variable domain reads SQTIHQWPATLVQPVGSPLSLECTVEGTSNPNLYWYRQAAGRGLQLLFYSVGIGQISSEVPQNLSASRPQDRQFILSSKKLLLSDSGFYLCAWSGGLYGGTVFGPGTRLTVL.

This chain joins TRBV6-1 and TRBJ1-2; TRBD1 matches 10 bases. V dropped 3 bases and J dropped 2; count of bases not matched to a gene: 3. The CDR3 runs 15 residues. Germline CDR1 reads MNHNS; CDR2 reads SASEGT. CDR3 nucleotide sequence: TGTGCCAGCAGTGAGGCGGGACAGGGGAACTATGGCTACACCTTC. This codes for CASSEAGQGNYGYTF.

This clone was counted only a few times. The chain recombines TRBV30 with TRBJ1-2; unclear D gene. The germline CDR1 and CDR2 sequences are GTSNPN and SVGIG (reference sequence). This CDR3 spans 11 amino acids. Trimming took 3 bases from V and 8 from J, leaving 10 bases between them. As DNA, the CDR3 is TGTGCCTGGAGGGGCGGGAAAGGCTACACCTTC. Protein: CAWRGGKGYTF.

The gene calls are TRBV13 and TRBJ2-1; 13 nucleotides match TRBD2. CDR1 and CDR2 (germline): PRHDT, FYEKMQ (reference sequence). This CDR3 has 17 amino acids. The junction had 7 bases not matched to a gene; V was cut back by 2 bases and J by 6 bases. The CDR3 loop reads CASSLRTSGGLLNEQFF. In DNA, the CDR3 is TGTGCCAGCAGCTTAAGGACTAGCGGGGGCCTCCTCAATGAGCAGTTCTTC.

The chain uses TRBV27 and TRBJ2-2; D gene ambiguous. This CDR3 comprises 12 residues. V shed 3 bases and J shed 8 bases, with 7 bases lying between them. Germline V CDR1 and CDR2: MNHEY, SMNVEV (reference sequence). In DNA form, the CDR3 reads TGTGCCAGCAGTTTTAACGGGGGGGAGCTGTTTTTT. Residues: CASSFNGGELFF.

The chain links TRBV13 to TRBJ2-7; the D gene is possibly TRBD2 (5 bases). This CDR3 has 15 residues. Germline CDR1 PRHDT, CDR2 FYEKMQ (reference sequence). Deletions cut 5 bases from V and 2 bases from J, with 16 bases between. The CDR3 bases are TGTGCCAGCAGCGGAGAAGGAAGAGGGACCTACGAGCAGTACTTC. Protein product: CASSGEGRGTYEQYF.

The V and J genes are TRBV19 and TRBJ1-4; D possibly corresponds to TRBD1 (5 bases). The CDR3 loop spans 15 amino acids. Germline-derived CDR1 and CDR2 are LNHDA and SQIVND (reference sequence). V lost 3 bases, J lost 3 bases, and 11 bases lay in between. The CDR3: CASSIYKGSNEKLFF. CDR3 DNA sequence: TGTGCCAGTAGTATTTATAAGGGGTCTAATGAAAAACTGTTTTTT.

This clone turned up a few times. This chain uses TRBV5-6 with TRBJ1-1, with 9 bases matching TRBD1. With 2 bases clipped from V and 5 bases from J, the junction kept 4 bases outside the gene matches. The length of the CDR3 is 14 residues. CDR1 is SGHDT and CDR2 is YYEEEE in the germline V gene. The CDR3, as DNA: TGTGCCAGCAGCTTACAGGGGGCACTGACTGAAGCTTTCTTT. It specifies CASSLQGALTEAFF.

The sample holds a few counts of this clone. This chain connects TRBV25-1 to TRBJ2-3; 11 bases line up with TRBD1. Trimming took 3 bases from V and 14 from J; bases not matched to a gene: 16. In germline, CDR1 is MGHDK, CDR2 SYGVNS. The CDR3 loop spans 16 amino acids. CDR3 sequence (DNA): TGTGCCAGCAGTGAGGGACAGGGGGGCCGAGGGAACCTGGCGTATTTT. As protein: CASSEGQGGRGNLAYF.

The chain has TRBV7-8 and TRBJ1-1; D gene ambiguous. V was trimmed by 1 base and J by 3 bases, leaving 9 bases between them. There are 14 residues in the CDR3. CDR1 is SGHVS and CDR2 is FQNEAQ in the germline V gene. DNA for the CDR3: TGTGCCAGCAGCTTAGATTCTCCCGACACTGAAGCTTTCTTT. This translates into CASSLDSPDTEAFF.

The chain combines TRBV5-1 with TRBJ1-6; perhaps TRBD1 as D (5 bases). The germline V and J ends were trimmed by 6 bases and 10 bases, with 20 bases remaining between them. Germline assignment: CDR1 SGHRS and CDR2 YFSETQ. This CDR3 is 15 amino acids long. In nucleotides, the CDR3 is TGCGCCAGCAAGCTAGACAGAGGAGTCGGCTCACCCCTCCACTTT. Protein sequence: CASKLDRGVGSPLHF.

This clone occurred a few times. The chain has TRBV7-8 and TRBJ2-7; D perhaps matches TRBD2 (6 bases). The CDR3 has 14 amino acids. The germline CDR1 and CDR2 sequences are SGHVS and FQNEAQ. Deletions cut 0 bases from V and 4 bases from J, with 10 bases between. CDR3 sequence reads: CASSLAGEEYEQYF. As DNA, the CDR3 is TGTGCCAGCAGCTTAGCAGGGGAGGAATACGAGCAGTACTTC.

This chain joins TRBV5-1 and TRBJ2-5, with 7 bases lining up with TRBD1. Germline CDR1 reads SGHRS; CDR2 reads YFSETQ. Trimming at V came to 4 bases and at J to 1 base, leaving 4 bases not matched to a gene. The CDR3 covers 14 residues. DNA of the CDR3: TGCGCCAGCAGCCGCCGGGACAGCCAAGAGACCCAGTACTTC. Translation: CASSRRDSQETQYF.

The sample holds a few counts of this clone. The chain couples TRBV6-1 to TRBJ2-7, with 8 bases identical to TRBD1. Trimming cost V 5 bases and J 7 bases; bases outside gene matches: 4. The germline gives CDR1 MNHNS, CDR2 SASEGT. The CDR3 runs 12 residues. The CDR3, as DNA: TGTGCCAGCAGTCCCCGACAGGGGGAGCAGTACTTC. This encodes CASSPRQGEQYF.

The genes are TRBV7-9 and TRBJ2-6; 10 bases map to TRBD1. Germline lookup yields CDR1 SEHNR and CDR2 FQNEAQ (reference sequence). Unmatched junction bases numbered 6, after V lost 4 bases and J lost 0 bases. The CDR3 has 18 residues. CDR3 nucleotides: TGTGCCAGCAGCTCTGCCGGGACAGGGGTCTCTGGGGCCAACGTCCTGACTTTC. As protein: CASSSAGTGVSGANVLTF. The whole variable domain, remainder taken from reference TRBV7-9 and TRBJ2-6, is DTGVSQNPRHKITKRGQNVTFRCDPISEHNRLYWYRQTLGQGPEFLTYFQNEAQLEKSRLLSDRFSAERPKGSFSTLEIQRTEQGDSAMYLCASSSAGTGVSGANVLTFGAGSRLTVL.

The chain links TRBV5-6 to TRBJ2-3; 7 bases map to TRBD2. The CDR3 contains 16 residues. With 3 bases clipped from V and 0 bases from J, the junction kept 7 bases outside the gene matches. The germline gives CDR1 SGHDT, CDR2 YYEEEE. The CDR3 nucleotides are TGTGCCAGCAGCTCCAATCAGCGGGGTAGCACAGATACGCAGTATTTT. Translated: CASSSNQRGSTDTQYF.

This clone was seen a few times. The chain uses TRBV6-5 and TRBJ2-7; 11 bases are a match to TRBD2. This CDR3 spans 15 amino acids. Germline V gene lookup returns CDR1 MNHEY and CDR2 SVGAGI. V shed 6 bases and J 5 bases; nucleotides not matched to a gene: 9. The CDR3 here is CASRDRGSGRDEQYF. In DNA form, the CDR3 reads TGTGCCAGCAGGGACAGGGGTAGCGGGAGGGACGAGCAGTACTTC.

This clone was found once. The chain is built from TRBV6-1 and TRBJ2-7; 9 bases are a match to TRBD2. The CDR3 length is 16 residues. Trimming took 4 bases from V and 1 from J; bases not matched to a gene: 8. The V gene's germline CDR1 is MNHNS and CDR2 SASEGT. The CDR3: CASSGLAGRGSYEQYF. CDR3 DNA: TGTGCCAGCAGTGGTCTAGCGGGAAGAGGATCCTACGAGCAGTACTTC.

This CDR3 is CASKSASGGMGQYF. DNA for the CDR3: TGCGCCAGCAAGAGTGCTAGCGGGGGGATGGGGCAGTACTTC. This chain uses TRBV5-1 with TRBJ2-7; 11 bases line up with TRBD2. V lost 6 bases to trimming and J lost 9 bases; unmatched junction nucleotides: 11. The CDR3 sequence is 14 residues long. Germline V lookup: CDR1 SGHRS, CDR2 YFSETQ. The full variable domain, rest sourced from reference TRBV5-1 and TRBJ2-7, is KAGVTQTPRYLIKTRGQQVTLSCSPISGHRSVSWYQQTPGQGLQFLFEYFSETQRNKGNFPGRFSGRQFSNSRSEMNVSTLELGDSALYLCASKSASGGMGQYFGPGTRLTVT.

The rearrangement links TRBV6-4 to TRBJ2-1; 7 bases map to TRBD1. Germline V gene lookup returns CDR1 MRHNA and CDR2 SNTAGT. J lost 12 bases, V lost 6 bases, and 8 bases had no gene match. The CDR3 loop spans 12 amino acids. CDR3: CASRPGTVGQFF. The CDR3 DNA reads as TGTGCCAGCAGACCCGGGACAGTAGGGCAGTTCTTC.

About this clone: At one end the junction does not follow the germline gene, possibly because of a read error. The CDR3 spells CASSLALGGDYEQYF. The CDR3 DNA is TGTGCTAGCAGCTTAGCCCTAGGAGGTGACTACGAGCAGTACTTC. The chain recombines TRBV7-7 with TRBJ2-7, with D maybe TRBD2 (5 bases). Germline V gene data show CDR1 as SSHAT and CDR2 as FNYEAQ (reference sequence). The CDR3 extends over 15 amino acids. Complete variable domain (other parts from reference TRBV7-7 and TRBJ2-7): GAGVSQSPRYKVTKRGQDVTLRCDPISSHATLYWYQQALGQGPEFLTYFNYEAQPDKSGLPSDRFSAERPEGSISTLTIQRTEQRDSAMYRCASSLALGGDYEQYFGPGTRLTVT.

The CDR3 here is CASSDRGGNEQYF. Written as DNA, the CDR3 is TGTGCCAGCAGTGACAGGGGAGGGAACGAGCAGTACTTC. This chain uses TRBV27 with TRBJ2-7, with a tentative D call TRBD1 (8 bases). CDR3 length: 13 amino acids. Germline CDR1 and CDR2: MNHEY and SMNVEV (reference sequence). V shed 5 bases and J shed 5 bases, with 13 bases lying between them.

The chain couples TRBV11-2 to TRBJ1-6, with no clear D. This CDR3 is built from 15 residues. The germline V gene encodes CDR1 SGHAT and CDR2 FQNNGV. The V end was cut by 1 base, the J end by 8 bases, with 12 bases between. CDR3 nucleotide sequence: TGTGCCAGCAGCTTAGGTTACCGGGAGGATTCACCCCTCCACTTT. As protein: CASSLGYREDSPLHF. Combining the CDR3 with reference TRBV11-2 and TRBJ1-6 gives the whole variable domain EAGVAQSPRYKIIEKRQSVAFWCNPISGHATLYWYQQILGQGPKLLIQFQNNGVVDDSQLPKDRFSAERLKGVDSTLKIQPAKLEDSAVYLCASSLGYREDSPLHFGNGTRLTVT.

V gene TRBV11-2 combines with J gene TRBJ2-7; TRBD2 matches at 9 bases. The CDR3 loop spans 15 amino acids. The V gene's germline CDR1 is SGHAT and CDR2 FQNNGV. V lost 5 bases, J lost 6 bases, and 11 bases stayed unmatched. The CDR3 bases are TGTGCCAGCAGCCCCCGGGTAGCGGGGGCAACCGAGCAGTACTTC. Translated: CASSPRVAGATEQYF.

The rearrangement links TRBV6-4 to TRBJ2-3; 11 bases align to TRBD2. The CDR3 runs to 15 residues. Germline trimming cut 6 bases from V and 2 bases from J; bases unmatched to any gene: 4. Germline loops: CDR1 MRHNA, CDR2 SNTAGT. The chain's CDR3 is CASSPLAGATDTQYF. In nucleotides, the CDR3 is TGTGCCAGCAGCCCACTAGCGGGAGCCACAGATACGCAGTATTTT.

The V and J genes are TRBV19 and TRBJ2-4; maybe TRBD1 (5 bases). From germline, CDR1 is LNHDA and CDR2 SQIVND (reference sequence). This CDR3 is 17 amino acids long. V was trimmed by 0 bases and J by 0 bases, leaving 12 bases between them. As DNA, the CDR3 is TGTGCCAGTAGTATAGACAGGGCCTCGCTAGCCAAAAACATTCAGTACTTC. It translates to CASSIDRASLAKNIQYF.

The CDR3 here is CASHGTSGKETQYF. CDR3 coding DNA: TGTGCCAGCCATGGGACTAGCGGAAAAGAGACCCAGTACTTC. This chain joins TRBV5-4 and TRBJ2-5; 11 nucleotides line up with TRBD2. The length of the CDR3 is 14 residues. V was clipped by 7 bases and J by 3 bases; unmatched bases: 5. From germline, CDR1 is SGHNT and CDR2 YYREEE (reference sequence).

CDR3 DNA sequence: TGTGCCAGCAGCTTAGGTCCTAGGGGGAACGAGCAGTACTTC. Translation: CASSLGPRGNEQYF. The chain carries TRBV7-9 and TRBJ2-5; maybe TRBD1 (6 bases). The DNA matches TRBJ2-7 better at its end, which makes the J call doubtful. The CDR3 is made up of 14 amino acids. CDR1 SEHNR and CDR2 FQNEAQ come from the germline V gene (reference sequence).

V and J are TRBV6-6 and TRBJ2-1; D call uncertain. The CDR3 contains 14 residues. The germline V and J ends were trimmed by 7 bases and 5 bases, with 15 bases remaining between them. Per the germline V gene, CDR1 is MNHNY and CDR2 is SVGAGI (reference sequence). The CDR3 DNA follows: TGTGCCAGCACTCTACCTGGCGGAAACAATGAGCAGTTCTTC. Protein product: CASTLPGGNNEQFF.

The rearrangement links TRBV7-2 to TRBJ2-2; 13 nucleotides match TRBD2. Germline V gene data show CDR1 as SGHTA and CDR2 as FQGNSA. The CDR3 length is 16 residues. Trimming took 5 bases from V and 6 from J; bases not matched to a gene: 6. CDR3 DNA: TGTGCCAGCAGCATCAAAACTAGCGGGAGGGCCGGGGAGCTGTTTTTT. Translated: CASSIKTSGRAGELFF.

This clone has a handful of counts. The V gene is TRBV5-1, the J gene TRBJ1-1; D is perhaps TRBD1 (6 bases). The germline V gene has CDR1 SGHRS and CDR2 YFSETQ. The CDR3 is 15 amino acids. Trimming took off 4 bases at V and 1 base at J, with 14 bases between the two ends. The CDR3 DNA reads as TGCGCCAGCAGCAATACAGGGTCTGGGAACACTGAAGCTTTCTTT. This gives the protein CASSNTGSGNTEAFF.

This chain connects TRBV2 to TRBJ2-1; 9 bases map to TRBD2. V dropped 4 bases and J dropped 13; count of bases not matched to a gene: 2. Germline CDR1 SNHLY, CDR2 FYNNEI. This CDR3 has 11 amino acids. CDR3 DNA sequence: TGTGCCAGCAGTGGAGCGGGGGGTCAGTTCTTC. This encodes CASSGAGGQFF.